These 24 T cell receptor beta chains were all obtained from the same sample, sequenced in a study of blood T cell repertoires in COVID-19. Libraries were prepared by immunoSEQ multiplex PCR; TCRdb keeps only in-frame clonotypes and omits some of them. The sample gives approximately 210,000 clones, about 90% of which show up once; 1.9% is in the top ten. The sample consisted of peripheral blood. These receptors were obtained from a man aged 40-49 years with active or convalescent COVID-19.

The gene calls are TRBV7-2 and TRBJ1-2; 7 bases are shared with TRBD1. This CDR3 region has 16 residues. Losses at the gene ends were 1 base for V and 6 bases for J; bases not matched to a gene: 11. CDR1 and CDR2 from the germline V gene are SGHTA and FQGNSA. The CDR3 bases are TGTGCCAGCAGCTTAGATTTTTCTAGGGGGCGTAATGGCTACACCTTC. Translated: CASSLDFSRGRNGYTF.

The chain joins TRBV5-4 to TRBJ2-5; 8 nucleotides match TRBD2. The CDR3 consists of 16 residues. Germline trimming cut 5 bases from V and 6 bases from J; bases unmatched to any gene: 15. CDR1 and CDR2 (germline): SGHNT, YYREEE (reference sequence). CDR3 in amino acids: CASSLPGAGVEKTQYF. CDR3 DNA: TGTGCCAGCAGTTTACCAGGAGCGGGGGTCGAAAAGACCCAGTACTTC.

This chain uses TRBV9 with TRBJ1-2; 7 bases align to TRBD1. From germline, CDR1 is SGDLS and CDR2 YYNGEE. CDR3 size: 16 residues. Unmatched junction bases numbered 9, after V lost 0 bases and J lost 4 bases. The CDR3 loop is CASSVAGVGGAYGYTF. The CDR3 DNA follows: TGTGCCAGCAGCGTAGCGGGGGTAGGGGGCGCCTATGGCTACACCTTC.

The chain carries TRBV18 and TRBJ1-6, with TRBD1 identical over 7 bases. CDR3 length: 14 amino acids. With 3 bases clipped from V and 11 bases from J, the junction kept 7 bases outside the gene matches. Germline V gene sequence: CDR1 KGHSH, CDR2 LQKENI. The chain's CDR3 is CASSPDREFAPLHF. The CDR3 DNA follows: TGTGCCAGCTCACCTGACAGGGAATTCGCACCCCTCCACTTT.

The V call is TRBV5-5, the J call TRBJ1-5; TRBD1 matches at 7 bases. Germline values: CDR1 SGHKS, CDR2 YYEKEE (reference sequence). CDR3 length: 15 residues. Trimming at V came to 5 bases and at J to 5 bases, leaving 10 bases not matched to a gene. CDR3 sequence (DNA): TGTGCCAGCAGACGACTCGACAGGGACCATCAGCCCCAGCATTTT. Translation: CASRRLDRDHQPQHF.

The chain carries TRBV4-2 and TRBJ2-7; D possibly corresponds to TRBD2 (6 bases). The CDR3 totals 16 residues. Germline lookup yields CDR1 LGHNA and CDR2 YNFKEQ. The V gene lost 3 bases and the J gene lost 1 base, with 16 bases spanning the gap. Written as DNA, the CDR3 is TGTGCCAGCAGCCACCCGCCCGGGACTCCTTCCTACGAGCAGTACTTC. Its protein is CASSHPPGTPSYEQYF.

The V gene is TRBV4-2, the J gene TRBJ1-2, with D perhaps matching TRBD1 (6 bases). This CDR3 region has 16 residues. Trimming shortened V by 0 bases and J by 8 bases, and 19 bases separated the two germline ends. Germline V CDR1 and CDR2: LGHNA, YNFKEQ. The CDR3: CASSQDRGPYGEGYTF. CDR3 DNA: TGTGCCAGCAGCCAAGACAGGGGACCATATGGGGAAGGCTACACCTTC.

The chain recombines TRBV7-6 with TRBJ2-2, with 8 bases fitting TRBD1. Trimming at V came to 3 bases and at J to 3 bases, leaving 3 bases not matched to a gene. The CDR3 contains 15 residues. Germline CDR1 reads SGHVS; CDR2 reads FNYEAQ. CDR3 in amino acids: CASSFQGADTGELFF. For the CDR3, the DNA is TGTGCCAGCAGCTTCCAGGGGGCCGACACCGGGGAGCTGTTTTTT.

The CDR3 spells CASSSHQGSTEAFF. The CDR3, as DNA: TGTGCCAGCAGCTCCCATCAGGGGAGCACTGAAGCTTTCTTT. J is TRBJ1-1 and V is TRBV7-9; D is perhaps TRBD1 (6 bases). Germline V gene data show CDR1 as SEHNR and CDR2 as FQNEAQ (reference sequence). The CDR3 runs to 14 residues. The V and J ends lost 4 bases and 4 bases respectively, with 13 bases between them.

DNA of the CDR3: TGTGCCAGCAGCGTAATGACAGGGCGAGGCTACACCTTC. It codes for CASSVMTGRGYTF. J is TRBJ1-2 and V is TRBV9, with TRBD1 matching over 7 bases. Trimming at V came to 1 base and at J to 8 bases, leaving 5 bases not matched to a gene. CDR3 length: 13 residues. In germline, CDR1 is SGDLS, CDR2 YYNGEE.

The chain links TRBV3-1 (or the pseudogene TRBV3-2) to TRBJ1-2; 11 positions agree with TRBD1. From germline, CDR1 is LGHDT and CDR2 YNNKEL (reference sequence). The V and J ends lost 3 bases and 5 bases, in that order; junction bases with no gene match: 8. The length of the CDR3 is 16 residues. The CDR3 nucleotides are TGTGCCAGCAGCCAGGGACAGGGGGTTGTTGGGTATGGCTACACCTTC. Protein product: CASSQGQGVVGYGYTF.

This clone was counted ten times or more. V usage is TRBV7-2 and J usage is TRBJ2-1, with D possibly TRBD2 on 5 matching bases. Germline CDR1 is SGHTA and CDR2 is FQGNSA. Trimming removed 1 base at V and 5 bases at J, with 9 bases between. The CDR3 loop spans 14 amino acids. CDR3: CASSLVRGDNEQFF. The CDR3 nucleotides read TGTGCCAGCAGCTTAGTCCGGGGAGACAATGAGCAGTTCTTC.

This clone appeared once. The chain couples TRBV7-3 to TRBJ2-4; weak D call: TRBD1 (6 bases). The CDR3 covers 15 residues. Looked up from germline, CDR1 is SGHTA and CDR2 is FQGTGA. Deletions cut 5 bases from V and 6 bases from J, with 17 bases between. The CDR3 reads CASSPLGGEGNIQYF. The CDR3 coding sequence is TGTGCCAGCAGCCCCCTAGGGGGAGAGGGAAACATTCAGTACTTC.

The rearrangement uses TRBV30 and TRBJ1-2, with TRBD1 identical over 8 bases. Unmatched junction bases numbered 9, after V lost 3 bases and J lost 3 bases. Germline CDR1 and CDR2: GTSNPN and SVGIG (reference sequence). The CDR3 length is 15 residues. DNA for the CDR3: TGTGCCTGGAGCCCTAGGACAGGGCCCTACTATGGCTACACCTTC. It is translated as CAWSPRTGPYYGYTF.

The CDR3, as DNA: TGTGCCAGCAGTCGGGGCAGGGGGAGTGGTGGCTACACCTTC. This sequence encodes CASSRGRGSGGYTF. This rearrangement joins TRBV6-4 to TRBJ1-2; 7 bases are shared with TRBD1. V gave up 5 bases and J gave up 7 bases; unmatched junction bases: 10. CDR3 length: 14 amino acids. Germline lookup yields CDR1 MRHNA and CDR2 SNTAGT.

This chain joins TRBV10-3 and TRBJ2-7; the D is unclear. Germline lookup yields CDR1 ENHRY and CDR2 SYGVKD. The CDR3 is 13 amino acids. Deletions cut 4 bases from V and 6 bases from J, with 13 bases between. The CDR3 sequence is CAISGNHSGEQYF. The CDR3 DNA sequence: TGTGCCATCAGTGGAAATCACTCGGGCGAGCAGTACTTC.

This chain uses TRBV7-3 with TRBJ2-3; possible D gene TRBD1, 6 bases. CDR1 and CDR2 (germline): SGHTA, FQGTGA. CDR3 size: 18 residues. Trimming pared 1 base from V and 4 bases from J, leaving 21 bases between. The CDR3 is CASSLNDFGTRIPDTQYF. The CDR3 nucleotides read TGTGCCAGCAGCTTAAACGACTTTGGGACAAGGATACCAGATACGCAGTATTTT.

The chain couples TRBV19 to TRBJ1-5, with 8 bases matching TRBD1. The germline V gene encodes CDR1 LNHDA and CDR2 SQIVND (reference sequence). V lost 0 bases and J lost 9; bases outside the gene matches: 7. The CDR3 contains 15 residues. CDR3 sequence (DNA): TGTGCCAGTAGTATAGAGGGGCAGGGGGCACGGCCCCAGCATTTT. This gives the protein CASSIEGQGARPQHF.

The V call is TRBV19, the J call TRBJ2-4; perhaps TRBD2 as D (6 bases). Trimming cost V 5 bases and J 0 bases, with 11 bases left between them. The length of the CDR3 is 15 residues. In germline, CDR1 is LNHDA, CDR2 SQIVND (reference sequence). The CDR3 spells CASSVSGTAKNIQYF. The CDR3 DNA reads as TGTGCCAGTAGTGTTAGCGGAACAGCCAAAAACATTCAGTACTTC.

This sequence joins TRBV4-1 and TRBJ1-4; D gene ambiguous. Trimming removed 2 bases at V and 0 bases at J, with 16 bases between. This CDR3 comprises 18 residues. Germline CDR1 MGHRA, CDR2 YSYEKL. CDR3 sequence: CASSQRMAVFATNEKLFF. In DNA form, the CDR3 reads TGCGCCAGCAGCCAACGAATGGCCGTTTTTGCAACTAATGAAAAACTGTTTTTT.

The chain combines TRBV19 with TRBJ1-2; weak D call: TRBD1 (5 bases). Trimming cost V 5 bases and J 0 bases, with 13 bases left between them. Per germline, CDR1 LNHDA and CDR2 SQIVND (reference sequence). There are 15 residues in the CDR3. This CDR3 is CASSLRMGPNYGYTF. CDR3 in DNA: TGTGCCAGTAGTCTTCGAATGGGGCCTAACTATGGCTACACCTTC.

The CDR3 nucleotides are TGTGCCAGCAGGGGACTAGATTGGGCGGCAGATACGCAGTATTTT. As protein: CASRGLDWAADTQYF. This chain connects TRBV6-5 to TRBJ2-3; TRBD2 agrees at 8 bases. The V and J ends lost 6 bases and 4 bases, in that order; junction bases with no gene match: 9. There are 15 residues in the CDR3. CDR1 and CDR2 (germline): MNHEY, SVGAGI.

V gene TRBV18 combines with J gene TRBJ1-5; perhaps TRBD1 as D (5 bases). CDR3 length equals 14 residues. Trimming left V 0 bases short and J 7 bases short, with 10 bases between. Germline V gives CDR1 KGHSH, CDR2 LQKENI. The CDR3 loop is CASSPPGGGQPQHF. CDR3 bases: TGTGCCAGCTCACCACCGGGGGGAGGGCAGCCCCAGCATTTT. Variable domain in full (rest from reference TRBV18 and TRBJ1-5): NAGVMQNPRHLVRRRGQEARLRCSPMKGHSHVYWYRQLPEEGLKFMVYLQKENIIDESGMPKERFSAEFPKEGPSILRIQQVVRGDSAAYFCASSPPGGGQPQHFGDGTRLSIL.

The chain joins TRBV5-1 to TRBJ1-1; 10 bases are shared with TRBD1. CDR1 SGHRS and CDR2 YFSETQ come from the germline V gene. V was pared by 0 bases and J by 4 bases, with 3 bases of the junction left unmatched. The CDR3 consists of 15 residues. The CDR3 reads CASSLGTGGGTEAFF. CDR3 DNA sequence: TGCGCCAGCAGCTTGGGGACAGGGGGAGGCACTGAAGCTTTCTTT.